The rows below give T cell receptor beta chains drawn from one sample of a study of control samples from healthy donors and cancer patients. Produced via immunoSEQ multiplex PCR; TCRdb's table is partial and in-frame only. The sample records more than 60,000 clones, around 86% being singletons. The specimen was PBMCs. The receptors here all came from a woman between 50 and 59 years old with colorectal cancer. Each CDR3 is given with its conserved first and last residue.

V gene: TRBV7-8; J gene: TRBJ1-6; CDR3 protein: CASSLIHIHNSPLHF
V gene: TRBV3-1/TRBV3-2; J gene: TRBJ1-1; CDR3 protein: CASSARGRGNTEAFF
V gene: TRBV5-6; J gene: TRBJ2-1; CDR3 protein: CASSLLGQSFRSYNEQFF
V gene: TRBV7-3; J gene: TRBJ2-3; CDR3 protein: CASSLSGQNTDTQYF
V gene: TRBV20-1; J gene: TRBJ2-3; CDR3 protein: CSASLSPDTQYF
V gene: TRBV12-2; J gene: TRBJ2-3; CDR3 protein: CASRERRAGTSGTDTQYF
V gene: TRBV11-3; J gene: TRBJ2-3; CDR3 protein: CASSIGQTDTQYF
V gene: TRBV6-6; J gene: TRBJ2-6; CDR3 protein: CASRRSAGNSGANVLTF
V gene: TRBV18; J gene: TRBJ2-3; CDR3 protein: CASSATSGGDDTQYF
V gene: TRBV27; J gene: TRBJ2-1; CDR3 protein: CASSPQGAGKYNEQFF
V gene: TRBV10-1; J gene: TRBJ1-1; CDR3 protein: CASSRDRKEAFF
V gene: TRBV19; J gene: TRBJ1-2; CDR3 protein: CASSPVGDAYGYTF
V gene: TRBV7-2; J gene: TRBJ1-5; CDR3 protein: CASSLVGGNQPQHF
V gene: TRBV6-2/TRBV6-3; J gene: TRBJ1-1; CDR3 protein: CASSYPRGGRGTEAFF
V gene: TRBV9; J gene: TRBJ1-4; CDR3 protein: CASSVGDRGSEKLFF
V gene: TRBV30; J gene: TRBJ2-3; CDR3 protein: CAWKGRRGGLDTQYF
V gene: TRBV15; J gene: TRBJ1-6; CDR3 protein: CATRQADNSPLHF
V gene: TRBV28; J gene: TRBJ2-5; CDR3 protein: CASTLGPARETQYF
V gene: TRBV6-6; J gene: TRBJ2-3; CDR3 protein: CASSPRGGGVTDTQYF
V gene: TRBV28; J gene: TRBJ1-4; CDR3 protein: CASSWGQGSEKLFF
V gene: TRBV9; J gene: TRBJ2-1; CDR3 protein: CASSARDGWVDEQFF
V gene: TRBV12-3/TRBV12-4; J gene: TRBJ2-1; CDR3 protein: CASGDRGYNEQFF
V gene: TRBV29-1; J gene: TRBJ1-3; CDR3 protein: CSVRQGPNTIYF
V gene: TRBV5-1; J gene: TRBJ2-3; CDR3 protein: CASSLFGGDSTDTQYF
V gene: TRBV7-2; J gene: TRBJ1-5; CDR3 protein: CASSSGQANQPQHF
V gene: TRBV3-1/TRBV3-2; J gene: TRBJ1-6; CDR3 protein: CASSQVLGGGSSPLHF
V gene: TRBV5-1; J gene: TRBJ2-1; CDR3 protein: CASSLAGGAYNEQFF
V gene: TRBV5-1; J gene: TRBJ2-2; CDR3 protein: CASRLGGENTGELFF
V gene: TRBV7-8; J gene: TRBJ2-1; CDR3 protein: CASSLELAGGNEQFF
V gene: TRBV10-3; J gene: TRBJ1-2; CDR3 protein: CAIRRAGGNYGYTF
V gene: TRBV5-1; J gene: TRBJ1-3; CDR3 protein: CASSLIGGGASGNTIYF
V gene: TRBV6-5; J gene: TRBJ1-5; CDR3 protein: CASRIPGAQRQPQHF
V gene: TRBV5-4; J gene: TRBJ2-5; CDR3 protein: CASSFNVQETQYF
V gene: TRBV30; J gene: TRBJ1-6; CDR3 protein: CAWETGTGANSPLHF
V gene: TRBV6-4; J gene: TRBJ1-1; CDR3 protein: CASSLGTGNTEAFF
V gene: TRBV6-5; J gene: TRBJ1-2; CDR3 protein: CASSYSPGATYGYTF
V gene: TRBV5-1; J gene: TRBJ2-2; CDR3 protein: CASIAGTSGGPRSTGELFF
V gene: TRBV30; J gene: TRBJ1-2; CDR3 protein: CALDRTSDLGGYTF
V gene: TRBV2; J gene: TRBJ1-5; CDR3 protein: CASSEQTDSNQPQHF
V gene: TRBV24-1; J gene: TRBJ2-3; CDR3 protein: CATSDTQDATDTQYF
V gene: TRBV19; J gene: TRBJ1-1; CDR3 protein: CASSLYLAGDDTEAFF
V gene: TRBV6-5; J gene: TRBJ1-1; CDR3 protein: CASSLQRNTEAFF
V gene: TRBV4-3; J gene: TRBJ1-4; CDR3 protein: CASSQDYGQGDNEKLFF
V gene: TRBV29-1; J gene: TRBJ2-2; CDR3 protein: CSVEQQGMDTGELFF